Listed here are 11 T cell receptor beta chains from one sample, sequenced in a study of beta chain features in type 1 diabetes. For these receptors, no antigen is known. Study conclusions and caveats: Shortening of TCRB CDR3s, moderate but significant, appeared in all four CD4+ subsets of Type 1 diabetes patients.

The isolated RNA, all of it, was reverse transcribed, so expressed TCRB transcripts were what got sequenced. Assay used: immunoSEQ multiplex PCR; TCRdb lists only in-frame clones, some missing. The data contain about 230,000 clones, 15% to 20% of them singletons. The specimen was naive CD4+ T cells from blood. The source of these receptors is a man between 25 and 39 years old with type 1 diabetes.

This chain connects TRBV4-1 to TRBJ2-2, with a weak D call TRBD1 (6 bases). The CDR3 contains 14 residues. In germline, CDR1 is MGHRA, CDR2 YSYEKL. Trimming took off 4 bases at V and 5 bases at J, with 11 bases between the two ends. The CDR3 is CASSRGGPTGELFF. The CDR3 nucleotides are TGCGCCAGCAGCCGAGGGGGACCGACCGGGGAGCTGTTTTTT.

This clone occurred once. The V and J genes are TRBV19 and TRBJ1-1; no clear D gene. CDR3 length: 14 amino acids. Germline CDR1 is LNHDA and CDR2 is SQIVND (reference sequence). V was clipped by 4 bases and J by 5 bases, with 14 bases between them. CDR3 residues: CASSSGRLGTEAFF. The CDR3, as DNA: TGTGCCAGTAGTAGCGGACGGCTTGGAACTGAAGCTTTCTTT.

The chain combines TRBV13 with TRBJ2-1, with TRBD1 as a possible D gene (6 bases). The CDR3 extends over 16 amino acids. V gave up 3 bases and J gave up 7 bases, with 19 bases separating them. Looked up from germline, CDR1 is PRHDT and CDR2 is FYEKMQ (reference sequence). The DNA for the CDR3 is TGTGCCAGCAGCTTTACCTATCTCGACAGGACTAATGAGCAGTTCTTC. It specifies CASSFTYLDRTNEQFF.

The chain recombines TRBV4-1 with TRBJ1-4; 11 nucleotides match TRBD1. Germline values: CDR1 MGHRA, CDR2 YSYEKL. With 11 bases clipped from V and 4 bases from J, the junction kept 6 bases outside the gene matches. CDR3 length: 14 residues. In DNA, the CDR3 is TGCGCCTCAGGACAGGGGGCCTTTAATGAAAAACTGTTTTTT. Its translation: CASGQGAFNEKLFF.

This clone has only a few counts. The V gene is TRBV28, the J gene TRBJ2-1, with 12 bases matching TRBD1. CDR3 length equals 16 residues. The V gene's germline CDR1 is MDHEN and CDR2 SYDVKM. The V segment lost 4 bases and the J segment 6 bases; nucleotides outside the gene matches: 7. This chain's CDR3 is CASSYPGTGGSNEQFF. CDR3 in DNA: TGTGCCAGCAGTTACCCCGGGACAGGGGGCTCCAATGAGCAGTTCTTC.

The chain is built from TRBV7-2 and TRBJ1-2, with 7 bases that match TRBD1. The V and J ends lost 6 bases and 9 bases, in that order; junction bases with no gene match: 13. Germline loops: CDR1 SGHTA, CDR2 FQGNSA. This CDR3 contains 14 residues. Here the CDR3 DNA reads TGTGCCAGCAGTCCAGACCTTCGGACAGGCAGCTACACCTTC. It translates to CASSPDLRTGSYTF.

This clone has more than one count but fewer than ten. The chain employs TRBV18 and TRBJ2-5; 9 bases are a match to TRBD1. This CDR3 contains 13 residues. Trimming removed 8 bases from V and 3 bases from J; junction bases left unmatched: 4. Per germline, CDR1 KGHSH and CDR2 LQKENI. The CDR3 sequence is CASEGQGEETQYF. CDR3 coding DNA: TGTGCCAGCGAGGGACAGGGAGAAGAGACCCAGTACTTC. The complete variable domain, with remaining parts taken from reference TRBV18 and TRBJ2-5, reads NAGVMQNPRHLVRRRGQEARLRCSPMKGHSHVYWYRQLPEEGLKFMVYLQKENIIDESGMPKERFSAEFPKEGPSILRIQQVVRGDSAAYFCASEGQGEETQYFGPGTRLLVL.

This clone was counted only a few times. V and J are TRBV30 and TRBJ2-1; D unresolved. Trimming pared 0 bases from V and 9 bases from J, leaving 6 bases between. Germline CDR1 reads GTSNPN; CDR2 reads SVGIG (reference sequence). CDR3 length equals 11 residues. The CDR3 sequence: CAWSVLGEQFF. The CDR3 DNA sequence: TGTGCCTGGAGTGTACTGGGTGAGCAGTTCTTC. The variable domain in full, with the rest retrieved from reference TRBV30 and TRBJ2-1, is SQTIHQWPATLVQPVGSPLSLECTVEGTSNPNLYWYRQAAGRGLQLLFYSVGIGQISSEVPQNLSASRPQDRQFILSSKKLLLSDSGFYLCAWSVLGEQFFGPGTRLTVL.

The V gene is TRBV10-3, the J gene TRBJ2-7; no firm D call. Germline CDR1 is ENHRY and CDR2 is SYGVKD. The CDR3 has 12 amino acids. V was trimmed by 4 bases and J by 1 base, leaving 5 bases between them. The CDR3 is CAISVQSYEQYF. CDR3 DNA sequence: TGTGCCATCAGTGTACAGTCCTACGAGCAGTACTTC.

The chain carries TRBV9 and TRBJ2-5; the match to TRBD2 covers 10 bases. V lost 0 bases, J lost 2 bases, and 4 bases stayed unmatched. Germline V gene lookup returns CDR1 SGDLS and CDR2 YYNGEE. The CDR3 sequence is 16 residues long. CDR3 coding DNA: TGTGCCAGCAGCGTAGGTTTAGCGGGAGGACAAGAGACCCAGTACTTC. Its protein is CASSVGLAGGQETQYF. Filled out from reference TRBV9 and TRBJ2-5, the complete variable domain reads DSGVTQTPKHLITATGQRVTLRCSPRSGDLSVYWYQQSLDQGLQFLIQYYNGEERAKGNILERFSAQQFPDLHSELNLSSLELGDSALYFCASSVGLAGGQETQYFGPGTRLLVL.

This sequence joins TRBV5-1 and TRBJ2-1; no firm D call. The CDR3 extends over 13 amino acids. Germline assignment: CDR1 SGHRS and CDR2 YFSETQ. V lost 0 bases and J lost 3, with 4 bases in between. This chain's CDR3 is CASSLGDYNEQFF. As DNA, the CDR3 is TGCGCCAGCAGCTTGGGGGACTACAATGAGCAGTTCTTC.